This TCR beta chain was profiled in a study of beta chain features in type 1 diabetes. The wider study: Age, gender and cell yields were similar between patients and healthy donors.

The CDR3 length is 12 residues. V lost 4 bases, J lost 5 bases, and 9 bases lay in between. The germline V gene has CDR1 SQVTM and CDR2 ANQGSEA. In regard to this clone: Its antigen is unidentified.

The investigators reverse transcribed all of the isolated RNA, so they sequenced expressed TCRB transcripts. Here immunoSEQ multiplex PCR was the method, and the copy in TCRdb shows in-frame clones only, minus some. This sample has about 450,000 clones, with more than 9.5% found just once. Regarding the study as a whole: cDNA sequencing could over-represent cells with high TCR expression. Naive, central memory and Treg TCRB repertoires seemed to resemble each other more closely in patients than they did in healthy donors.

The material sequenced was naive CD4+ T cells from blood. The chain recombines TRBV29-1 with TRBJ1-5; D is perhaps TRBD1 (5 bases). This receptor was taken from a woman between 18 and 30 years old in good health. The CDR3 reads CSVGGEDQPQHF. The CDR3 DNA is TGCAGCGTTGGGGGGGAAGATCAGCCCCAGCATTTT.